The 22 T cell receptor beta chains below were found in one sample sequenced in a study of T cell responses to AZD1222 COVID-19 vaccine. The protocol was immunoSEQ multiplex PCR, while the TCRdb copy is restricted to in-frame clones and leaves out a portion. The sample carries 85,000 to 90,000 clones, approximately 86% recorded once. The material was peripheral blood, obtained on day 0 of AZD1222 vaccination. Receptors were obtained from an adult in good health.

The genes are TRBV19 and TRBJ1-2; D not certain. The CDR3 consists of 12 residues. Germline values: CDR1 LNHDA, CDR2 SQIVND (reference sequence). Deletions cut 6 bases from V and 4 bases from J, with 9 bases between. The CDR3 region is CASSGALYGYTF. The CDR3 DNA is TGTGCCAGTAGCGGCGCCCTCTATGGCTACACCTTC.

The CDR3 DNA reads TGTGCCAGCAGCAAAGTCGGGACAGGGAAGAATTCACCCCTCCACTTT. The encoded protein is CASSKVGTGKNSPLHF. The chain carries TRBV21-1 and TRBJ1-6; the D call TRBD1 from the table was never checked on the DNA. TRBV21-1 is assigned pseudogene status. This CDR3 comprises 16 residues.

The genes are TRBV6-1 and TRBJ1-2, with D perhaps TRBD1 (6 bases). The V gene lost 2 bases and the J gene lost 1 base, with 14 bases spanning the gap. Looked up from germline, CDR1 is MNHNS and CDR2 is SASEGT. The CDR3 extends over 16 amino acids. The CDR3 region has the DNA TGTGCCAGCAGTGAAAGGCTGACCAGGGGTAACTATGGCTACACCTTC. Translating it yields CASSERLTRGNYGYTF.

The chain joins TRBV25-1 to TRBJ1-6, with 11 bases fitting TRBD1. With V trimmed by 3 bases and J by 9 bases, 4 bases remained unmatched. Germline values: CDR1 MGHDK, CDR2 SYGVNS. CDR3 size: 15 residues. The CDR3 bases are TGTGCCAGCAGTGAGGACAGGGGGCTGCGTTCACCCCTCCACTTT. Translated: CASSEDRGLRSPLHF.

The chain employs TRBV7-9 and TRBJ2-7; D remains unclear. CDR1 is SEHNR, CDR2 FQNEAQ, per germline (reference sequence). The CDR3 loop spans 14 amino acids. V was trimmed by 2 bases and J by 3 bases, leaving 11 bases between them. CDR3 DNA sequence: TGTGCCAGCAGCTTATCCAACAGCCGCTACGAGCAGTACTTC. It encodes CASSLSNSRYEQYF.

The chain uses TRBV7-2 and TRBJ2-3, with TRBD2 identical over 9 bases. This CDR3 comprises 16 residues. Germline CDR1 SGHTA, CDR2 FQGNSA. The J segment lost 5 bases and the V segment lost 3 bases, leaving 9 bases of the junction unmatched. The CDR3 spells CASSFLSGGRGDTQYF. The CDR3 DNA reads as TGTGCCAGCAGCTTCCTTAGTGGCGGGAGGGGAGATACGCAGTATTTT.

The rearrangement joins TRBV6-2 or TRBV6-3 to TRBJ2-7; D gene ambiguous. CDR3 length: 12 amino acids. V lost 2 bases and J 5 bases, leaving 7 bases between the germline ends. The V gene's germline CDR1 is MNHEY and CDR2 SVGEGT. The CDR3 DNA sequence: TGTGCCAGCAGTTACGAAACGAACGAGCAGTACTTC. It translates to CASSYETNEQYF.

V gene TRBV18 combines with J gene TRBJ1-1; 12 nucleotides match TRBD1. The length of the CDR3 is 16 residues. Germline-derived CDR1 and CDR2 are KGHSH and LQKENI. The V and J ends lost 6 bases and 5 bases, in that order; junction bases with no gene match: 10. The CDR3, as DNA: TGTGCCAGCTCGTCCGGGACAGGGGGCGCGGGGACTGAAGCTTTCTTT. Translation gives CASSSGTGGAGTEAFF.

V is TRBV5-6 and J is TRBJ2-1; D call uncertain. This CDR3 is 15 amino acids long. Germline CDR1 SGHDT, CDR2 YYEEEE. Trimming took 2 bases from V and 2 from J, leaving 11 bases between them. The CDR3 reads CASSLNEDPYNEQFF. The CDR3 DNA reads TGTGCCAGCAGCTTAAATGAGGACCCCTACAATGAGCAGTTCTTC.

Remarks on this clone: At one end, the junction sequence differs from germline, possibly due to a read error. V gene TRBV5-1 combines with J gene TRBJ2-1; no firm D call. Germline CDR1 reads SGHRS; CDR2 reads YFSETQ. This CDR3 is built from 13 residues. The CDR3 is CASSPTSNNEQFF. In DNA, the CDR3 is TGCGCCAGCAGCCCCACCTCCAACAATGAGCAGTTCTTC.

The V call is TRBV3-1 (or the pseudogene TRBV3-2), the J call TRBJ2-1; TRBD1 is a possible D gene (5 bases). The CDR3 sequence is 15 residues long. With 0 bases removed from V and 6 bases from J, the gap between germline ends came to 12 bases. Germline CDR1 is LGHDT and CDR2 is YNNKEL (reference sequence). CDR3 in DNA: TGTGCCAGCAGCCAAGACCCGACAGTACTCAATGAGCAGTTCTTC. It codes for CASSQDPTVLNEQFF.

In its sample, this clone was seen once. The V call is TRBV29-1, the J call TRBJ2-3; D may correspond to TRBD1 or TRBD2 (5 bases each). Trimming cost V 7 bases and J 0 bases, with 14 bases left between them. The CDR3 is 14 residues long. The germline gives CDR1 SQVTM, CDR2 ANQGSEA. The DNA for the CDR3 is TGCAGCGCCGGGGCAGCCGTCAGCACAGATACGCAGTATTTT. The encoded protein is CSAGAAVSTDTQYF.

The chain employs TRBV11-2 and TRBJ2-7; a possible D gene is TRBD2 (6 bases). The CDR3 spans 13 residues. Germline V gene data show CDR1 as SGHAT and CDR2 as FQNNGV. Trimming took 4 bases from V and 4 from J, leaving 11 bases between them. CDR3 residues: CASSYGGKYEQYF. The CDR3 DNA follows: TGTGCCAGCAGCTACGGCGGGAAATACGAGCAGTACTTC. The complete variable domain, with remaining parts taken from reference TRBV11-2 and TRBJ2-7, reads EAGVAQSPRYKIIEKRQSVAFWCNPISGHATLYWYQQILGQGPKLLIQFQNNGVVDDSQLPKDRFSAERLKGVDSTLKIQPAKLEDSAVYLCASSYGGKYEQYFGPGTRLTVT.

The gene calls are TRBV27 and TRBJ1-2; TRBD1 aligns across 7 bases. This CDR3 is built from 15 residues. V lost 5 bases to trimming and J lost 4 bases; unmatched junction nucleotides: 10. Germline CDR1 and CDR2: MNHEY and SMNVEV (reference sequence). For the CDR3, the DNA is TGTGCCAGCAGTCTAGCCCCGACAGGGTCCTATGGCTACACCTTC. Translation: CASSLAPTGSYGYTF.

The rearrangement joins TRBV5-1 to TRBJ1-1; no firm D call. The length of the CDR3 is 15 residues. The V gene lost 2 bases and the J gene lost 0 bases, with 11 bases spanning the gap. Germline V gene lookup returns CDR1 SGHRS and CDR2 YFSETQ. CDR3 sequence (DNA): TGCGCCAGCAGCTTCTCGACGGGCATGAACACTGAAGCTTTCTTT. It yields the protein CASSFSTGMNTEAFF.

This chain connects TRBV24-1 to TRBJ2-3, with a tentative D call TRBD2 (6 bases). V was cut by 3 bases and J by 2 bases, with 17 bases left in between. The CDR3 is 17 residues long. Germline lookup yields CDR1 KGHDR and CDR2 SFDVKD. The CDR3 bases are TGTGCCACCAGTGATCGATGGAGGGAGCTAGACACAGATACGCAGTATTTT. As protein: CATSDRWRELDTDTQYF.

The rearrangement links TRBV25-1 to TRBJ2-1; 8 bases map to TRBD1. V was pared by 2 bases and J by 3 bases, with 9 bases of the junction left unmatched. The CDR3 is made up of 17 amino acids. Germline CDR1 and CDR2: MGHDK and SYGVNS. The CDR3 nucleotides read TGTGCCAGCAGTGAACCCTTCGGACAGGGCCTCTACAATGAGCAGTTCTTC. Protein: CASSEPFGQGLYNEQFF.

The V and J genes are TRBV11-2 and TRBJ2-7; D gene ambiguous. The germline CDR1 and CDR2 sequences are SGHAT and FQNNGV. V was clipped by 4 bases and J by 2 bases, with 15 bases between them. The CDR3 is 15 residues long. CDR3 DNA: TGTGCCAGCAGCTCAGCTAATTCGTTCCCCTACGAGCAGTACTTC. As protein: CASSSANSFPYEQYF.

The rearrangement joins TRBV18 to TRBJ1-4; 7 positions match TRBD1. This CDR3 contains 16 residues. The ends lost 6 bases at V and 1 base at J; junction bases unmatched: 8. The V gene's germline CDR1 is KGHSH and CDR2 LQKENI. For the CDR3, the DNA is TGTGCCAGCTCCCTCGACAGGGTTGGAACTAATGAAAAACTGTTTTTT. Translation gives CASSLDRVGTNEKLFF.

V usage is TRBV9 and J usage is TRBJ2-7, with no clear D. This CDR3 is 15 amino acids long. V was shortened by 2 bases and J by 0 bases, with 12 bases between the two germline ends. CDR1 SGDLS and CDR2 YYNGEE come from the germline V gene. This chain's CDR3 is CASSVDPWSSYEQYF. The CDR3 nucleotides read TGTGCCAGCAGCGTCGACCCCTGGAGCTCCTACGAGCAGTACTTC.

The CDR3: CASSGQNPSYEQYF. DNA for the CDR3: TGTGCCAGCAGCGGACAGAACCCGTCCTACGAGCAGTACTTC. The rearrangement uses TRBV6-5 and TRBJ2-7, with D perhaps TRBD1 (6 bases). V was trimmed by 6 bases and J by 1 base, leaving 13 bases between them. This CDR3 region has 14 residues. Germline loops: CDR1 MNHEY, CDR2 SVGAGI.

The V and J genes are TRBV9 and TRBJ2-3; TRBD2 agrees at 9 bases. The ends lost 4 bases at V and 4 bases at J; junction bases unmatched: 13. Germline loops: CDR1 SGDLS, CDR2 YYNGEE. The CDR3 covers 17 residues. The CDR3 loop reads CASSPNLGRGRADTQYF. Written as DNA, the CDR3 is TGTGCCAGCAGCCCCAATCTGGGGCGCGGGAGGGCAGATACGCAGTATTTT.